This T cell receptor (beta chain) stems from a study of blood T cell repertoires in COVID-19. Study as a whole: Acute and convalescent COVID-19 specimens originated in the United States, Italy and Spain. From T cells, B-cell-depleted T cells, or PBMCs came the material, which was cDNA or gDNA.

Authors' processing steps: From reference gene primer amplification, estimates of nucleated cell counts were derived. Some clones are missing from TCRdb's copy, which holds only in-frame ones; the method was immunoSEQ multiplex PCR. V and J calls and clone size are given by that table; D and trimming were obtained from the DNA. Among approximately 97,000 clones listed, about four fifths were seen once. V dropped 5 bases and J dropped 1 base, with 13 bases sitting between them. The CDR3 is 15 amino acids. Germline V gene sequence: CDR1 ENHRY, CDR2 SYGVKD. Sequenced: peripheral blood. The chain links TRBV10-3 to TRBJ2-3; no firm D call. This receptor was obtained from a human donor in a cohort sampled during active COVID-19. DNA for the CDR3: TGTGCCATCAGTCGATTTGACTCCGGCACAGATACGCAGTATTTT. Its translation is CAISRFDSGTDTQYF.